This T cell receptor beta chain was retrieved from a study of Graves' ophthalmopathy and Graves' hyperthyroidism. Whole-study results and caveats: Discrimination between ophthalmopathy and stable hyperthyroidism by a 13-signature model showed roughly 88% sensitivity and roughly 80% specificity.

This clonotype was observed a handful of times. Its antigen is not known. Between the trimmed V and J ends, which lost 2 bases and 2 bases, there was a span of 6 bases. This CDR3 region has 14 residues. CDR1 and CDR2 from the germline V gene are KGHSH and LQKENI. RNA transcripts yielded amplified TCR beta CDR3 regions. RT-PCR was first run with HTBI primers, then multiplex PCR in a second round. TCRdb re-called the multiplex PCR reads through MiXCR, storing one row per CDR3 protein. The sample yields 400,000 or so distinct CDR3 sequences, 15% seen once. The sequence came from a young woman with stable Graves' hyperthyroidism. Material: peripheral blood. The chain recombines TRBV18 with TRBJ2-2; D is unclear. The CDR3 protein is CASSPRVNTGELFF. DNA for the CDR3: TGTGCCAGCTCACCAAGAGTAAACACCGGGGAGCTGTTTTTT.